This T cell receptor beta chain was profiled in a study of blood T cell repertoires in COVID-19. Looking at the study overall: There were acute and convalescent COVID-19 samples, and they came from the United States, Italy and Spain.

CDR1 and CDR2 (germline): LGHNA, YSLEER. Between the trimmed V and J ends, which lost 1 base and 4 bases, there was a span of 11 bases. This CDR3 is 16 amino acids long. In Seattle, patients joined the study during active infection and were tracked longitudinally. In the original workflow: Amplification of reference gene primers provided the estimated nucleated cell counts. The assay was immunoSEQ multiplex PCR, and TCRdb's table has in-frame clones only and misses some. The D gene and trimming were derived from the DNA, and the V and J assignments and clone size from that table. The table records 150,000 or so clones, about four fifths of them present only once.

The gene calls are TRBV4-3 and TRBJ2-6; D is ambiguous. Sequenced input: peripheral blood. This TCR was sampled from a woman aged 55-70 years with COVID-19, enrolled during active disease. CDR3 nucleotides: TGCGCCAGCAGCCAAGGACCCGCGGCCGGGGCCAACGTCCTGACTTTC. This codes for CASSQGPAAGANVLTF.